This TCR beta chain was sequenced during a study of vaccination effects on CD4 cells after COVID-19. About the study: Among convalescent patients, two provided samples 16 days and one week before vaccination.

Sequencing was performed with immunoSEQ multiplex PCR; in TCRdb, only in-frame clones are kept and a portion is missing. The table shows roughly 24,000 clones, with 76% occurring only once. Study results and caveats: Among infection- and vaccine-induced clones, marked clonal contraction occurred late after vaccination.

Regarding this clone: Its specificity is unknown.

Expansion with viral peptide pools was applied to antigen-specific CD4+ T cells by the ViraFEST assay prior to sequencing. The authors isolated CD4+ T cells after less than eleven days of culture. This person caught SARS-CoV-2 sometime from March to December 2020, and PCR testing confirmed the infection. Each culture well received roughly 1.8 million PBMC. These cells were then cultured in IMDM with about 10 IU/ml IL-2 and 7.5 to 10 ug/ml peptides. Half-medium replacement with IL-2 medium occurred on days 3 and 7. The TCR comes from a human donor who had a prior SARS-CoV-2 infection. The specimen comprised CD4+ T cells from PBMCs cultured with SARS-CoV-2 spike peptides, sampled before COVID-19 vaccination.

The CDR3 coding sequence is TGTGCCAGCAGCCGGAGCCGGACTGAAGCTTTCTTT. It yields the protein CASSRSRTEAFF. This rearrangement joins TRBV6-5 to TRBJ1-1; no reliable D call. CDR1 is MNHEY, CDR2 SVGAGI, per germline. V was shortened by 6 bases and J by 5 bases, with 10 bases between the two germline ends. The CDR3 covers 12 residues.